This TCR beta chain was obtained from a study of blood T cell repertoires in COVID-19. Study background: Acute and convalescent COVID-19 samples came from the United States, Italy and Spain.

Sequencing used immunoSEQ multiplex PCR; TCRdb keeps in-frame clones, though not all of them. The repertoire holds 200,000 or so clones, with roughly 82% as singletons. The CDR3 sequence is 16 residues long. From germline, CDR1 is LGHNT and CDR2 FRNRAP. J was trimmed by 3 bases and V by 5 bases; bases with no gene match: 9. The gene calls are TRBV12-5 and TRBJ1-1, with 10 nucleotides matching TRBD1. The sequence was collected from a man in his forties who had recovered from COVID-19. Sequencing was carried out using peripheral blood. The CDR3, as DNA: TGTGCTAGTGGTCCTGATACCGGGACAGGGGACACTGAAGCTTTCTTT. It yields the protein CASGPDTGTGDTEAFF.